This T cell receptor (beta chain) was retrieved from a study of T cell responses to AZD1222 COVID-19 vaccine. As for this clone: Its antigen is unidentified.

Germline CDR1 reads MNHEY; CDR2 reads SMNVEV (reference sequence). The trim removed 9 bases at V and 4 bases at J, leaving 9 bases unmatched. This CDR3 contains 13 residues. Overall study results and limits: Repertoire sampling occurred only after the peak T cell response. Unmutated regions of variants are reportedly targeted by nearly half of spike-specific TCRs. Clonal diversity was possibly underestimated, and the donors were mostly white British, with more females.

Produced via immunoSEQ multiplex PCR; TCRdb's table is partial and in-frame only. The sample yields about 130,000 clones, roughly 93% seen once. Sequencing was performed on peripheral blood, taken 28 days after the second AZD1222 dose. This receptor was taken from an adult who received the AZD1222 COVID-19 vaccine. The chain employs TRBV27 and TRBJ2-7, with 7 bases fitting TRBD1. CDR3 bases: TGTGCCAGGGGCTCGGGACAGAGGTACGAGCAGTACTTC. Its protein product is CARGSGQRYEQYF.